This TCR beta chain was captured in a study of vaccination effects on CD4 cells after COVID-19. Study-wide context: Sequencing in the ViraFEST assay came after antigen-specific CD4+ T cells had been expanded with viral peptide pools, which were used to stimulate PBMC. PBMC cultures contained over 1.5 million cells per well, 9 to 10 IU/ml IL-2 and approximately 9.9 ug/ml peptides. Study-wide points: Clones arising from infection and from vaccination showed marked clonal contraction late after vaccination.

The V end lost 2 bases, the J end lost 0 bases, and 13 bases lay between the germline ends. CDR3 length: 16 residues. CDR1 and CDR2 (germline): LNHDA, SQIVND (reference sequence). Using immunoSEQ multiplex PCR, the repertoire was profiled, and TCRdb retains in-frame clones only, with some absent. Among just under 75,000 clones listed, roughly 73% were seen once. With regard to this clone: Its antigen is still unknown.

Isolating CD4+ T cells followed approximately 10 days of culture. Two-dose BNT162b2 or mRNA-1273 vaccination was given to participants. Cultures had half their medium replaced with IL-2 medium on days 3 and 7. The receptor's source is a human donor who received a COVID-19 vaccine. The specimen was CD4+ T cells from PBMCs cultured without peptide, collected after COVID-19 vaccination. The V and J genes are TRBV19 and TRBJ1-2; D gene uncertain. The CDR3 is CASSIPRHSSNYGYTF. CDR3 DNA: TGTGCCAGTAGTATACCGCGACACAGTTCTAACTATGGCTACACCTTC.